This TCR beta chain was obtained from a study of blood T cells in healthy people across ages. General study findings and limits: In long-lived donors, naive CD4+ cell counts and diversity exceeded those of aged donors.

From germline, CDR1 is LGHNA and CDR2 YNFKEQ. The trim removed 1 base at V and 4 bases at J, leaving 9 bases unmatched. The CDR3 has 19 residues. This clonotype was picked up a small number of times. Its antigen is not known. A J-beta primer mix and a sample-barcoded 5' primer were used in a second PCR of about 7 to 12 cycles. Tags on each cDNA molecule came from a template-switch adaptor with 12 random nucleotides. The study obtained at least 2.5 million CDR3-containing paired-end reads from every sample. MiXCR, applied by TCRdb to the 5' RACE reads, yields one record per CDR3 protein. There are around 800,000 distinct CDR3 sequences in the sample; around two thirds occur only once, and 28% lies in the top ten.

Input material: blood. The TCR sequence derives from a man aged 25-40 years in good health. The gene calls are TRBV4-2 and TRBJ2-5; 16 nucleotides line up with TRBD2. Written as DNA, the CDR3 is TGTGCCAGCAGCCAAGTTTCCGGGACTAGCGGGGGGGCCCCAGAGACCCAGTACTTC. Protein product: CASSQVSGTSGGAPETQYF.